This T cell receptor (beta chain) was captured in a study of T cells in Graves' hyperthyroidism and ophthalmopathy. V was pared by 0 bases and J by 1 base, with 10 bases between. CDR3 size: 15 residues. Germline V gives CDR1 SGDLS, CDR2 YYNGEE. TCR beta CDR3 regions were amplified from RNA transcripts. Using the HTBI primer set, a first-round RT-PCR was run on the TCR CDR3. MiXCR, run by TCRdb on the multiplex PCR reads, gives a single entry per CDR3 protein. The sample holds 300,000 to 450,000 distinct CDR3 sequences, around an eighth seen once. Researchers barred patients who had uncontrolled infection, other autoimmune disease, pregnancy or lactation.

The sequence derives from a man aged 30 to 45 with Graves' hyperthyroidism that later progressed to Graves' ophthalmopathy. What was sequenced was blood. The chain carries TRBV9 and TRBJ2-5; D unclear. As DNA, the CDR3 is TGTGCCAGCAGCGTAGAAGGCTATCTCCAAGAGACCCAGTACTTC. This sequence encodes CASSVEGYLQETQYF.